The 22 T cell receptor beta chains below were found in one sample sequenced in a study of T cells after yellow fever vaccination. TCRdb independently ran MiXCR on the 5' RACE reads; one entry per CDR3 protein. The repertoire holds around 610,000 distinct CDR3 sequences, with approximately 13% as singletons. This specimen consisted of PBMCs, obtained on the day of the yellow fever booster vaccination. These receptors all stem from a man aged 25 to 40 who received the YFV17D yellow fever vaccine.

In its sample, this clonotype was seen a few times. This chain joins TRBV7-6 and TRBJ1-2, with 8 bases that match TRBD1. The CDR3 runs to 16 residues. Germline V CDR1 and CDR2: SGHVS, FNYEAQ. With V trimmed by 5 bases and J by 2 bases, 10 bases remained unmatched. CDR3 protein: CASSGIKGQGNYGYTF. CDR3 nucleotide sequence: TGTGCCAGCAGCGGCATAAAAGGACAGGGAAACTATGGCTACACCTTC.

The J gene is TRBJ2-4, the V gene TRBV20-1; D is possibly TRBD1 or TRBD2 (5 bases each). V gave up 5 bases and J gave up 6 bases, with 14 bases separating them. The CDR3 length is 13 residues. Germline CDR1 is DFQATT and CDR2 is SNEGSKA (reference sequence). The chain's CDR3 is CSAAVTGTNIQYF. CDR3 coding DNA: TGCAGTGCTGCTGTGACTGGGACAAACATTCAGTACTTC.

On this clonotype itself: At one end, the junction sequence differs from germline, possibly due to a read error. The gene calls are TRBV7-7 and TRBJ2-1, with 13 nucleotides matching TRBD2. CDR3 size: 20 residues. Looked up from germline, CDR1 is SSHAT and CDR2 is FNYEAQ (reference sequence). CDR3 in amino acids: CASSLGSGTSGIESYNEQFF. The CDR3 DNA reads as TGTGCTAGCAGCTTAGGGTCAGGGACTAGCGGGATTGAATCCTACAATGAGCAGTTCTTC.

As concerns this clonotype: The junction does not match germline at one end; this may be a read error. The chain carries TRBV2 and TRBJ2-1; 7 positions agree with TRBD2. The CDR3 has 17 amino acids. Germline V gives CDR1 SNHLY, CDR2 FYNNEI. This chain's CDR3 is CAISPSFTGLSYNEQFF. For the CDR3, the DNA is TGTGCCATCAGTCCAAGTTTTACGGGACTATCCTACAATGAGCAGTTCTTC. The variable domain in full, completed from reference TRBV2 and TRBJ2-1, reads EPEVTQTPSHQVTQMGQEVILRCVPISNHLYFYWYRQILGQKVEFLVSFYNNEISEKSEIFDDQFSVERPDGSNFTLKIRSTKLEDSAMYFCAISPSFTGLSYNEQFFGPGTRLTVL.

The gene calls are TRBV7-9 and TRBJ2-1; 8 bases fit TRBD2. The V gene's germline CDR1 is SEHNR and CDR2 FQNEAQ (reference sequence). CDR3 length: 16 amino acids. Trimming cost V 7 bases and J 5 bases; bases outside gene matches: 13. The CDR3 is CASTETVAGGHNEQFF. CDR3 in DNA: TGTGCCAGCACCGAAACGGTGGCGGGAGGTCACAATGAGCAGTTCTTC.

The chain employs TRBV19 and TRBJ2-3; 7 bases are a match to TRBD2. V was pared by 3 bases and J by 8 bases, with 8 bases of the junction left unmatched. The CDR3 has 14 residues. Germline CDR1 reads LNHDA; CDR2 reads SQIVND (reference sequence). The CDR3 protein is CASSIPASSGTQYF. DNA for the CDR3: TGTGCCAGTAGTATCCCCGCGTCTAGCGGTACGCAGTATTTT.

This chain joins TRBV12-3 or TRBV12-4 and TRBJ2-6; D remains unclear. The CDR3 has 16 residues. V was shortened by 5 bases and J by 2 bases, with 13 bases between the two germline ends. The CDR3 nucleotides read TGTGCCAGCAGTCAAACCGTGGTAGCTGGGGCCAACGTCCTGACTTTC. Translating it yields CASSQTVVAGANVLTF.

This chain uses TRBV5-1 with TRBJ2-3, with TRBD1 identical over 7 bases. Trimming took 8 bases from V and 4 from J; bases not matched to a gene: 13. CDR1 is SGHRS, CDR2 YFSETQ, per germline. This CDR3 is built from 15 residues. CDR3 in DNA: TGCGCCAGTAGACAGGGAACAGATAGCGCAGATACGCAGTATTTT. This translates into CASRQGTDSADTQYF.

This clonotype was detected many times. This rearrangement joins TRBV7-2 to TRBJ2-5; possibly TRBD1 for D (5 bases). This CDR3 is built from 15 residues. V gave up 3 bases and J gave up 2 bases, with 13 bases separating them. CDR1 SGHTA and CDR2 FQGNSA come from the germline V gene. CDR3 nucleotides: TGTGCCAGCAGCTTGTGGGGCCAGAGTCAAGAGACCCAGTACTTC. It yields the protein CASSLWGQSQETQYF.

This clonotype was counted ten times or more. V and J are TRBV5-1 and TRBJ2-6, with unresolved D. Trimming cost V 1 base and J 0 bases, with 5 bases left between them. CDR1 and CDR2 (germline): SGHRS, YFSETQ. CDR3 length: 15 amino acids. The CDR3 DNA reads TGCGCCAGCAGCTTGAGCGTCTCTGGGGCCAACGTCCTGACTTTC. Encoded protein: CASSLSVSGANVLTF.

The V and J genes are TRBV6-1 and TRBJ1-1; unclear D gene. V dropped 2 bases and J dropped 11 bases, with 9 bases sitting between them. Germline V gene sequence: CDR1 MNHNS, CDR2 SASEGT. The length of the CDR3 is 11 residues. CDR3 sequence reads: CASSEYGSAFF. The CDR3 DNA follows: TGTGCCAGCAGTGAATATGGAAGCGCTTTCTTT.

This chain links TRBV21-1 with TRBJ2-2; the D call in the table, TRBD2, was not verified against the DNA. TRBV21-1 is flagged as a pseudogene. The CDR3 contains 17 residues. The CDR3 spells CASSQISSGRLTGELFF. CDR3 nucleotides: TGTGCCAGCAGCCAGATTTCTAGCGGGAGGTTAACCGGGGAGCTGTTTTTT.

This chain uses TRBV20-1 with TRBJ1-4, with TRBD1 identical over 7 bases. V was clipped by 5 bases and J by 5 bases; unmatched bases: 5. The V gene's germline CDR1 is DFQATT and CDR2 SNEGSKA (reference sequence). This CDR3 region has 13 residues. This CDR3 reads CSALRQGNEKLFF. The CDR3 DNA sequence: TGCAGTGCTCTCCGACAGGGAAATGAAAAACTGTTTTTT.

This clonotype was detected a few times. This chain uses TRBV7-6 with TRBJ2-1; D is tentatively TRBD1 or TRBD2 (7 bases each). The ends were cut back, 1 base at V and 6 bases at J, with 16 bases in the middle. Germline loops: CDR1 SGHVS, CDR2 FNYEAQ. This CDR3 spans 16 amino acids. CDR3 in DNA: TGTGCCAGCAGCTTAGAGGCAGGGGGGGCAGTCAATGAGCAGTTCTTC. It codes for CASSLEAGGAVNEQFF. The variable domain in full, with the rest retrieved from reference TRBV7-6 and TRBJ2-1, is GAGVSQSPRYKVTKRGQDVALRCDPISGHVSLYWYRQALGQGPEFLTYFNYEAQQDKSGLPNDRFSAERPEGSISTLTIQRTEQRDSAMYRCASSLEAGGAVNEQFFGPGTRLTVL.

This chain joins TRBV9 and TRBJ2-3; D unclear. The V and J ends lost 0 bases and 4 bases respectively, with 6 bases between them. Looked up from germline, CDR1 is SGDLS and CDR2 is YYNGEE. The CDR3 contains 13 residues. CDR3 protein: CASSVAGADTQYF. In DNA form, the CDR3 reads TGTGCCAGCAGCGTAGCGGGCGCAGATACGCAGTATTTT.

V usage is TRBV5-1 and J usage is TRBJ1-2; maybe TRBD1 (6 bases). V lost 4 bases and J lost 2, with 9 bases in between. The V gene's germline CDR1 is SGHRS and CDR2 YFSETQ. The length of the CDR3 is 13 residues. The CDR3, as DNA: TGCGCCAGCAGCCCGGGGACAAACTATGGCTACACCTTC. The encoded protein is CASSPGTNYGYTF.

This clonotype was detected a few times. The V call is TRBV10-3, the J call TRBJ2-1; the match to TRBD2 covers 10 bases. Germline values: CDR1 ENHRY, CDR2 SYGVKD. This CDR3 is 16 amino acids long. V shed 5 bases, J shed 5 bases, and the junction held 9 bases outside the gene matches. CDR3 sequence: CAISPGLAAGDNEQFF. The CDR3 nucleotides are TGTGCCATCAGTCCCGGACTAGCGGCCGGCGACAATGAGCAGTTCTTC.

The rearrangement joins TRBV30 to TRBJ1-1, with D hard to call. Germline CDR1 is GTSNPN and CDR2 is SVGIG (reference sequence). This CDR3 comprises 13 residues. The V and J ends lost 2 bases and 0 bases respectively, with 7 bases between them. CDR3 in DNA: TGTGCCTGGAGTCACGGTATGAACACTGAAGCTTTCTTT. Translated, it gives CAWSHGMNTEAFF.

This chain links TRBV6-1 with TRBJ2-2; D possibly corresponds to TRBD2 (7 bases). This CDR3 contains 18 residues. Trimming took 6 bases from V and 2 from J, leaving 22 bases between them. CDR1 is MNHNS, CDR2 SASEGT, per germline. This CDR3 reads CASSLTRGGGSNTGELFF. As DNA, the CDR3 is TGTGCCAGCAGCCTCACAAGGGGGGGAGGGTCCAACACCGGGGAGCTGTTTTTT.

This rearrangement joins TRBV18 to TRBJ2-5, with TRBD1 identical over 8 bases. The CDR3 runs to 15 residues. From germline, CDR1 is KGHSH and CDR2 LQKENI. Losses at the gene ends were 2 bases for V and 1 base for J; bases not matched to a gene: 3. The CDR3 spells CASSPGQGLQETQYF. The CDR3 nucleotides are TGTGCCAGCTCACCAGGACAGGGCCTCCAAGAGACCCAGTACTTC.

The CDR3 sequence is CASSPPLDNEQFF. CDR3 nucleotides: TGTGCCAGCTCACCACCGCTGGACAATGAGCAGTTCTTC. The chain joins TRBV18 to TRBJ2-1; D call uncertain. CDR1 and CDR2 (germline): KGHSH, LQKENI. V dropped 0 bases and J dropped 5 bases, with 5 bases sitting between them. The CDR3 sequence is 13 residues long.

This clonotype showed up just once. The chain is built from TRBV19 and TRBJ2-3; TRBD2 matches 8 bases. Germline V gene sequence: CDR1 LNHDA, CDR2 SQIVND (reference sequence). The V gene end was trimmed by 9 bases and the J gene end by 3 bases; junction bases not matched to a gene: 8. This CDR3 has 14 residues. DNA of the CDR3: TGTGCCAGCCGGCAAGCGGGAGAAACAGATACGCAGTATTTT. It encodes CASRQAGETDTQYF. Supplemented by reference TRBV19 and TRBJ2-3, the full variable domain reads DGGITQSPKYLFRKEGQNVTLSCEQNLNHDAMYWYRQDPGQGLRLIYYSQIVNDFQKGDIAEGYSVSREKKESFPLTVTSAQKNPTAFYLCASRQAGETDTQYFGPGTRLTVL.